These 24 T cell receptor beta chains were all obtained from the same sample, sequenced in a study of human T cells and chemical hapten exposure. As for time point: patch test 3, about 24 weeks after DPC sensitization. The treatment is: therapeutic diphenylcyclopropenone sensitization with weekly scalp DPC. TCRdb independently ran MiXCR on the RACE reads; one entry per CDR3 protein. The sample includes under 55,000 distinct CDR3 sequences, approximately 9.9% of them seen just once. This specimen consisted of whole blood, obtained in connection with sensitization to the hapten diphenylcyclopropenone (DPC). Receptors were obtained from a middle-aged woman with alopecia areata. Some clones in this sample may be carry-over from other donors' samples.

CDR3 amino acids: CASSKVVPASGEKLFF. In nucleotides, the CDR3 is TGTGCCAGCAGCAAAGTTGTACCGGCCTCAGGTGAAAAACTGTTTTTT. The rearrangement links TRBV21-1 to TRBJ1-4. TRBV21-1 is described as a pseudogene. The CDR3 sequence is 16 residues long.

This clonotype has a count of ten or more. The chain couples TRBV19 to TRBJ2-7; the D gene is possibly TRBD1 (6 bases). Germline V gene sequence: CDR1 LNHDA, CDR2 SQIVND (reference sequence). This CDR3 contains 13 residues. V dropped 10 bases and J dropped 4 bases, with 17 bases sitting between them. The CDR3 reads CATIGGVGYEQYF. DNA of the CDR3: TGTGCCACCATTGGGGGCGTCGGGTACGAGCAGTACTTC.

This clonotype was seen only a few times. The V gene is TRBV4-2, the J gene TRBJ1-4; D gene uncertain. Germline-derived CDR1 and CDR2 are LGHNA and YNFKEQ. This CDR3 has 14 amino acids. V gave up 5 bases and J gave up 4 bases, with 11 bases separating them. CDR3 amino acids: CASSEDGLNEKLFF. The CDR3 DNA follows: TGTGCCAGCAGCGAGGACGGCCTTAATGAAAAACTGTTTTTT.

This clonotype was seen more than once but under ten times. The chain is built from TRBV28 and TRBJ1-5; no clear D gene. CDR1 is MDHEN and CDR2 is SYDVKM in the germline V gene. The CDR3 spans 12 residues. Trimming took off 1 base at V and 10 bases at J, with 8 bases between the two ends. Written as DNA, the CDR3 is TGTGCCAGCAGTTTATTTTTTGAACCCCAGCATTTT. It specifies CASSLFFEPQHF.

This clonotype was seen a few times. The rearrangement joins TRBV7-3 to TRBJ2-7; D is ambiguous. Germline V lookup: CDR1 SGHTA, CDR2 FQGTGA. The V gene lost 6 bases and the J gene lost 4 bases, with 10 bases spanning the gap. This CDR3 has 12 residues. The CDR3 sequence is CASRKSLYEQYF. As DNA, the CDR3 is TGTGCCAGCAGAAAAAGCCTTTACGAGCAGTACTTC.

This clonotype was counted only a few times. The V gene is TRBV13, the J gene TRBJ2-4; 9 bases are shared with TRBD2. The germline V gene has CDR1 PRHDT and CDR2 FYEKMQ (reference sequence). CDR3 size: 15 residues. The J segment lost 7 bases and the V segment lost 5 bases, leaving 9 bases of the junction unmatched. The CDR3 bases are TGTGCCAGCAGCCATAGCGGGGGAGCGAGGAACATTCAGTACTTC. Residues: CASSHSGGARNIQYF.

The gene calls are TRBV7-9 and TRBJ1-1; D is unclear. CDR1 SEHNR and CDR2 FQNEAQ come from the germline V gene (reference sequence). Trimming removed 3 bases at V and 8 bases at J, with 19 bases between. This CDR3 has 15 residues. The DNA of the CDR3 is TGTGCCAGCAGCTTTTCTAGACCGGACCCCCAAGAAGCTTTCTTT. It encodes CASSFSRPDPQEAFF.

This clonotype came up a few times. The CDR3 spells CASSRGGYPGNEQFF. DNA for the CDR3: TGTGCCAGCAGCCGGGGGGGATACCCGGGGAATGAGCAGTTCTTC. V and J are TRBV3-1 and TRBJ2-1, with 7 bases matching TRBD2. Germline CDR1 and CDR2: LGHDT and YNNKEL (reference sequence). The CDR3 is made up of 15 amino acids. V lost 4 bases and J lost 7; bases outside the gene matches: 10.

At least ten counts were recorded for this clonotype. The chain recombines TRBV19 with TRBJ1-2; TRBD1 matches 10 bases. The CDR3 runs 13 residues. The germline CDR1 and CDR2 sequences are LNHDA and SQIVND (reference sequence). The ends lost 5 bases at V and 5 bases at J; junction bases unmatched: 2. As DNA, the CDR3 is TGTGCCAGTAGTCCGGGACAGGGGTATGGCTACACCTTC. Residues: CASSPGQGYGYTF.

This clonotype was seen a few times. V gene TRBV5-1 combines with J gene TRBJ2-3, with unresolved D. The V end lost 4 bases, the J end lost 0 bases, and 15 bases lay between the germline ends. This CDR3 is built from 16 residues. Germline CDR1 reads SGHRS; CDR2 reads YFSETQ. CDR3 region: CASSADGRRSTDTQYF. The CDR3 nucleotides are TGCGCCAGCAGCGCCGACGGACGGAGAAGCACAGATACGCAGTATTTT.

The chain carries TRBV10-3 and TRBJ2-7; TRBD2 aligns across 8 bases. Germline V gene data show CDR1 as ENHRY and CDR2 as SYGVKD. CDR3 length equals 15 residues. V lost 2 bases, J lost 6 bases, and 9 bases stayed unmatched. Here the CDR3 reads CAISEPGLGGGEQYF. The CDR3 region has the DNA TGTGCCATCAGTGAGCCCGGACTCGGGGGGGGCGAGCAGTACTTC.

This clonotype was detected only a few times. The rearrangement links TRBV12-3 or TRBV12-4 to TRBJ1-1; D ambiguous. The CDR3 consists of 13 residues. Deletions cut 6 bases from V and 7 bases from J, with 15 bases between. As DNA, the CDR3 is TGTGCCAGCAGCCCTAGGGAAGGGTTTGAAGCTTTCTTT. It encodes CASSPREGFEAFF.

Concerning this clonotype: The junction does not match germline at one end; this may be a read error. The chain recombines TRBV12-3 or TRBV12-4 with TRBJ1-5, with D maybe TRBD1 (6 bases). This CDR3 contains 14 residues. The DNA for the CDR3 is TGTGCCAGCAGTTTGAACGGGGGCAACCAGCCCCAGCATTTT. This encodes CASSLNGGNQPQHF.

This clonotype was detected a few times. This chain uses TRBV7-8 with TRBJ2-7, with TRBD1 identical over 8 bases. The J segment lost 3 bases and the V segment lost 1 base, leaving 2 bases of the junction unmatched. Per germline, CDR1 SGHVS and CDR2 FQNEAQ. The CDR3 covers 14 residues. The chain's CDR3 is CASSLGDRFYEQYF. Here the CDR3 DNA reads TGTGCCAGCAGCTTAGGGGACAGGTTCTACGAGCAGTACTTC. Supplemented by reference TRBV7-8 and TRBJ2-7, the full variable domain reads GAGVSQSPRYKVAKRGQDVALRCDPISGHVSLFWYQQALGQGPEFLTYFQNEAQLDKSGLPSDRFFAERPEGSVSTLKIQRTQQEDSAVYLCASSLGDRFYEQYFGPGTRLTVT.

The chain recombines TRBV6-2 or TRBV6-3 with TRBJ2-3, with a tentative D call TRBD1 (6 bases). This CDR3 is 14 amino acids long. V lost 5 bases to trimming and J lost 2 bases, with 11 bases between them. Per germline, CDR1 MNHEY and CDR2 SVGEGT. The CDR3 spells CASSPGTNTDTQYF. The CDR3 DNA reads TGTGCCAGCAGTCCGGGGACAAACACAGATACGCAGTATTTT.

This clonotype was seen repeatedly, ten times or more. This rearrangement joins TRBV11-2 to TRBJ1-1; D gene ambiguous. The ends were cut back, 2 bases at V and 4 bases at J, with 11 bases in the middle. The CDR3 runs to 14 residues. Germline V gene lookup returns CDR1 SGHAT and CDR2 FQNNGV. This CDR3 reads CASSLSYSGTEAFF. The CDR3 DNA sequence: TGTGCCAGCAGCTTATCCTACTCCGGCACTGAAGCTTTCTTT.

The rearrangement joins TRBV12-3 or TRBV12-4 to TRBJ2-7, with D perhaps given as TRBD1 or TRBD2 (6 bases each). V lost 8 bases to trimming and J lost 5 bases, with 16 bases between them. The CDR3 length is 13 residues. The CDR3 loop reads CASEFSGAHEQYF. Written as DNA, the CDR3 is TGTGCCAGCGAGTTCTCGGGGGCCCACGAGCAGTACTTC.

This clonotype was counted once. This rearrangement joins TRBV7-9 to TRBJ1-1; 8 nucleotides align to TRBD1. The CDR3 consists of 16 residues. Germline V lookup: CDR1 SEHNR, CDR2 FQNEAQ (reference sequence). With 3 bases clipped from V and 0 bases from J, the junction kept 6 bases outside the gene matches. CDR3 bases: TGTGCCAGCAGCTTTGGGACAGGACTCATGAACACTGAAGCTTTCTTT. Translating it yields CASSFGTGLMNTEAFF.

This clonotype appeared many times. The chain carries TRBV11-2 and TRBJ2-7, with 9 bases that match TRBD1. This CDR3 is 15 amino acids long. Per the germline V gene, CDR1 is SGHAT and CDR2 is FQNNGV. V trimming: 6 bases; J trimming: 4 bases; junction bases outside the gene matches: 10. CDR3 loop: CASRYPGTGSYEQYF. CDR3 DNA: TGTGCCAGCAGATACCCTGGGACAGGGTCTTACGAGCAGTACTTC.

The chain is built from TRBV9 and TRBJ2-3; D is uncertain. The germline V gene encodes CDR1 SGDLS and CDR2 YYNGEE. The CDR3 length is 14 residues. Deletions cut 0 bases from V and 3 bases from J, with 8 bases between. The CDR3 sequence: CASSVGARTDTQYF. In nucleotides, the CDR3 is TGTGCCAGCAGCGTAGGGGCTCGAACAGATACGCAGTATTTT.

A word on this clonotype: Given a much more abundant clone one base away, this may be a read error. The rearrangement links TRBV5-1 to TRBJ2-7; possibly TRBD1 for D (5 bases). The germline V gene has CDR1 SGHRS and CDR2 YFSETQ. The CDR3 loop spans 11 amino acids. With 3 bases removed from V and 7 bases from J, the gap between germline ends came to 8 bases. The CDR3 sequence is CASSSSGEQYF. The CDR3 nucleotides are TGCGCCAGCAGCTCTTCAGGGGAGCAGTACTTC.

Ten or more counts support this clonotype. This chain joins TRBV2 and TRBJ2-4; tentative D call: TRBD2 (5 bases). This CDR3 spans 11 amino acids. With 4 bases removed from V and 9 bases from J, the gap between germline ends came to 7 bases. Germline loops: CDR1 SNHLY, CDR2 FYNNEI. CDR3 sequence reads: CASSGERIQYF. DNA of the CDR3: TGTGCCAGCAGTGGGGAGCGCATTCAGTACTTC.

This chain links TRBV12-3 or TRBV12-4 with TRBJ2-5; 7 nucleotides match TRBD1. V lost 5 bases to trimming and J lost 1 base; unmatched junction nucleotides: 4. The CDR3 is 14 amino acids. The CDR3: CASSQTGTQETQYF. CDR3 nucleotide sequence: TGTGCCAGCAGTCAGACAGGGACCCAAGAGACCCAGTACTTC.

As for this clonotype: A junction end diverges from the germline sequence, so it may reflect a read error. The CDR3 sequence is CASKVRFYEQYF. CDR3 sequence (DNA): TGTGCAAGCAAGGTCAGGTTCTACGAGCAGTACTTC. The chain recombines TRBV2 with TRBJ2-7, with D unclear. Germline assignment: CDR1 SNHLY and CDR2 FYNNEI. This CDR3 is built from 12 residues.